What follows are 2 T cell receptor beta chains derived from one specimen sequenced in a study of monozygotic twins with inflammatory bowel disease. TCRdb reprocessed the 5' RACE reads, with one entry per CDR3 protein and no DNA. This sample's clone table lists a few hundred thousand distinct CDR3 sequences. Sequencing used blood. These TCRs come from a human donor with ulcerative colitis or Crohn's disease, or a healthy co-twin of an affected twin (not recorded which).

The chain couples TRBV7-2 to TRBJ2-3; TCRdb's D gene call, TRBD1, goes unchecked for lack of DNA. The V gene's germline CDR1 is SGHTA and CDR2 FQGNSA. The CDR3 consists of 13 residues. The CDR3 here is CASSHPRADTQYF.

The gene calls are TRBV27 and TRBJ2-3; TCRdb's D call of TRBD2 is untestable without DNA. The CDR3 has 14 residues. Germline-derived CDR1 and CDR2 are MNHEY and SMNVEV (reference sequence). CDR3 in amino acids: CASRQWTFTDTQYF.